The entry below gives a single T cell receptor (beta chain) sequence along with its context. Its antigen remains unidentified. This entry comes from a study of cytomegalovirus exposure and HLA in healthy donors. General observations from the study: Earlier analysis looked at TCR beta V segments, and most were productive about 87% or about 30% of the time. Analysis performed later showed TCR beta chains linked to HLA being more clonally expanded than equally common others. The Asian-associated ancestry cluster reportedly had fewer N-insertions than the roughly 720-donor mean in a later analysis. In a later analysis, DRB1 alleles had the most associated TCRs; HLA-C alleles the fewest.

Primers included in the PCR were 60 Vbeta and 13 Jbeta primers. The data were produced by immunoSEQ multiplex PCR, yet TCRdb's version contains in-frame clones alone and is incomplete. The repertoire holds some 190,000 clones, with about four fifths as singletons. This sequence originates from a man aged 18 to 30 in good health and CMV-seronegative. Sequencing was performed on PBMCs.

In nucleotides, the CDR3 is TGTGCCAGCTCACCCCGACAGGGGGAGAGCACTGAAGCTTTCTTT. This sequence encodes CASSPRQGESTEAFF. This chain joins TRBV18 and TRBJ1-1; 9 bases align to TRBD1. Germline trimming cut 3 bases from V and 4 bases from J; bases unmatched to any gene: 6. This CDR3 contains 15 residues. The germline CDR1 and CDR2 sequences are KGHSH and LQKENI.